The rows below give T cell receptor beta chains drawn from one sample of a study of T cells in Graves' hyperthyroidism and ophthalmopathy. In TCRdb, the multiplex PCR reads were re-called with MiXCR into one record per CDR3 protein. The sample includes under 700,000 distinct CDR3 sequences, approximately 16% seen only once; the top ten take roughly 18%. Sequencing input: blood. Every receptor here comes from a woman aged 18-30 years with Graves' hyperthyroidism. Both conserved end residues are part of each CDR3. Each record gives: J gene, V gene, CDR3 protein.

>TRBJ2-1|TRBV3-1
CASSQDPPGQGRVGQFF
>TRBJ2-7|TRBV30
CAWSAGFGGSYEQYF
>TRBJ2-1|TRBV4-1
CASSPPIGGASDSYNEQFF
>TRBJ2-7|TRBV12-3/TRBV12-4
CASSTRGLAVYEQYF
>TRBJ1-1|TRBV10-3
CAIGGRGGNTEAFF
>TRBJ2-2|TRBV12-3/TRBV12-4
CASSYGNTGELFF
>TRBJ1-4|TRBV20-1
CSARDWQELNEKLFF
>TRBJ1-6|TRBV2
CASNRQVSYNSPLHF
>TRBJ2-7|TRBV19
CASSIPPGGTRYF
>TRBJ2-7|TRBV12-3/TRBV12-4
CASSPGAGGSYEQYF
>TRBJ2-3|TRBV6-1
CASSDMAGSADTQYF
>TRBJ1-1|TRBV19
CATGYSGTEAFF
>TRBJ2-7|TRBV5-1
CASSSGQGAPTYEQYF
>TRBJ2-7|TRBV7-9
CASSLPDWRDEQYF
>TRBJ1-2|TRBV19
CASSIIRQGSNYGYTF
>TRBJ2-7|TRBV20-1
CSAQTGTSDVEQYF
>TRBJ2-7|TRBV27
CASSPTTVYEQYF
>TRBJ1-1|TRBV13
CASSLGAGARRTEAFF
>TRBJ2-7|TRBV13
CASSSRRSRAREQYF